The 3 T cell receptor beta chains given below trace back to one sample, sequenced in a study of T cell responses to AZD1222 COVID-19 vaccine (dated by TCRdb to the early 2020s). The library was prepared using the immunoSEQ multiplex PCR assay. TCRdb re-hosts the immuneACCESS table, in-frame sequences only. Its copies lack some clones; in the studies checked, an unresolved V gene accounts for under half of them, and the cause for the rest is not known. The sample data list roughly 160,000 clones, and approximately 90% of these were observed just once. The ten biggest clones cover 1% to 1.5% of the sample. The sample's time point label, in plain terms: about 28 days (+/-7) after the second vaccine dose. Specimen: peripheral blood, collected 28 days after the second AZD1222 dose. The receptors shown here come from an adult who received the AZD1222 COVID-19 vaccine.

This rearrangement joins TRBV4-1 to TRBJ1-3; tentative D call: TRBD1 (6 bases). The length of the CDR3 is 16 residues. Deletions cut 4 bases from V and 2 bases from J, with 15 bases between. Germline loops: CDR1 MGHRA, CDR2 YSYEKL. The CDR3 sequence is CASSLAQGRAGNTIYF. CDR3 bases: TGCGCCAGCAGCCTGGCCCAGGGGAGGGCTGGAAACACCATATATTTT.

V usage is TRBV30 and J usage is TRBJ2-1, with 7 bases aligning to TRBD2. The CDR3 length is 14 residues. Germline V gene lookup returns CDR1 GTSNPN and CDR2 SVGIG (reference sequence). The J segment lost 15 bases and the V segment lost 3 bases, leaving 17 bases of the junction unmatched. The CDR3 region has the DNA TGTGCCTGGAGCTCAGCGGGACTCAGGGTCGATCGGTTCTTC. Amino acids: CAWSSAGLRVDRFF.

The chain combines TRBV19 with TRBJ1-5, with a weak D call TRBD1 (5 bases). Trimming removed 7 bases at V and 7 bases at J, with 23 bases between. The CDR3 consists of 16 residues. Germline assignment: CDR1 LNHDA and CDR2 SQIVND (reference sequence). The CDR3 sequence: CASTYLGVKKLQPQHF. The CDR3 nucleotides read TGTGCCAGTACCTATTTGGGGGTTAAGAAATTACAGCCCCAGCATTTT.